The entry below gives a single T cell receptor beta chain sequence along with its context. Its antigen is currently unknown. The data were produced by immunoSEQ multiplex PCR, yet TCRdb's version contains in-frame clones alone and is incomplete. The sample lists some 2 million clones; roughly 94% were seen once. The length of the CDR3 is 18 residues. The germline V gene has CDR1 SGHRS and CDR2 YFSETQ. V was clipped by 4 bases and J by 4 bases; unmatched bases: 8. The data derive from a study of shared clonotypes between healthy human individuals. Study outcomes and limitations: Only blood was sampled, and tissue TCR repertoires likely differ from blood ones. Across subsets, estimated richness was generally greater for naive than for memory populations.

Every donor, a Caucasian adult, lived in Nashville, Tennessee. CD4+ cells underwent separation, giving CD45RA+ naive and CD45RA-negative memory subsets. The receptor comes from a man between 18 and 35 years old in good health. Sequenced input: naive CD4+ T cells sorted from blood. Subset meaning: CD45RA+ positively selected. This chain links TRBV5-1 with TRBJ2-2, with 15 bases aligning to TRBD2. CDR3 region: CASSGTGTSGGLTGELFF. CDR3 bases: TGCGCCAGCAGCGGCACCGGGACTAGCGGGGGGCTCACCGGGGAGCTGTTTTTT.